The clone carrying this T cell receptor beta chain was counted many times. Antigen unknown. Trimming took off 0 bases at V and 0 bases at J, with 12 bases between the two ends. The CDR3 loop spans 16 amino acids. Germline lookup yields CDR1 LNHDA and CDR2 SQIVND (reference sequence). The record originates from a study of regulatory T cells in long-lasting Graves disease. Study-wide context: Over-5-year antithyroid drug use with positive TSH receptor antibodies defined persistent Graves' disease in the study. Study conclusions and caveats: Persistent Graves' patients had lower TCR diversity than newly diagnosed ones.

Time point given: persistent/refractory GD, antithyroid drugs over 5 years with positive TRAb. Researchers made the TCR library from RNA that was extracted from PBMCs. Diagnosing Graves' disease relied on the American Thyroid Association guidelines. Those enrolled as patients came out of an endocrinology department in Xi'an, China. Construction of the TCR beta libraries employed iRepertoire HTBI primers in conjunction with Arm-PCR of CDR3 regions. From the multiplex PCR reads, TCRdb called clonotypes with MiXCR, one entry per CDR3 protein. Of 350,000 to 450,000 distinct CDR3 sequences in the sample, about 21% are singletons; the top ten hold roughly an eighth.

J is TRBJ2-7 and V is TRBV19; D is possibly TRBD2 (5 bases). This sequence originates from a female donor with Graves disease. Sequences were derived from peripheral blood mononuclear cells (PBMCs), sampled when the disease was refractory, from a patient treated with antithyroid drugs. This CDR3 is CASSIDPRRSSYEQYF. CDR3 coding DNA: TGTGCCAGTAGTATAGATCCACGGAGGTCCTCCTACGAGCAGTACTTC.